This entry describes one T cell receptor (beta chain). The sample belongs to a study of cytomegalovirus exposure and HLA in healthy donors. Primers: 60 Vbeta forward and 13 Jbeta reverse. Data came from immunoSEQ multiplex PCR; TCRdb stores just in-frame clones and leaves some out. The sample comprises roughly 220,000 clones, about 75% of which are singletons, and under 2% rests with the top ten. Trimming pared 1 base from V and 7 bases from J, leaving 10 bases between. From germline, CDR1 is SGHTA and CDR2 FQGTGA. The CDR3 covers 13 residues. This sequence originates from a woman aged 25 to 39 in good health and CMV-seronegative. The sample consisted of PBMCs. V gene TRBV7-3 combines with J gene TRBJ1-1; a possible D gene is TRBD1 (5 bases). The CDR3 nucleotides are TGTGCCAGCAGCTTAATGGGGCAGTTTGAAGCTTTCTTT. Translation: CASSLMGQFEAFF. Filled out from reference TRBV7-3 and TRBJ1-1, the complete variable domain reads GAGVSQTPSNKVTEKGKYVELRCDPISGHTALYWYRQSLGQGPEFLIYFQGTGAADDSGLPNDRFFAVRPEGSVSTLKIQRTERGDSAVYLCASSLMGQFEAFFGQGTRLTVV.